A single sample gave rise to the 18 T cell receptor beta chains below, sequenced in a study of PD-L1 blockade in urothelial cancer. Some clones are missing from TCRdb's copy, which holds only in-frame ones; the method was immunoSEQ multiplex PCR. The sample gives tens of thousands of clones, around 86% of which show up once; 16% is in the top ten. The starting material was PBMCs, obtained around atezolizumab (anti-PD-L1) treatment. The source is a man between 60 and 75 years old with urothelial cancer.

This chain uses TRBV15 with TRBJ1-3; D remains unclear. The V and J ends lost 3 bases and 0 bases respectively, with 12 bases between them. Germline CDR1 is LNHNV and CDR2 is YYDKDF (reference sequence). The CDR3 runs to 16 residues. CDR3 nucleotide sequence: TGTGCCACCAGCAGCACCCCAGGACTCTCTGGAAACACCATATATTTT. Translation gives CATSSTPGLSGNTIYF.

The chain couples TRBV6-1 to TRBJ1-1; D gene ambiguous. This CDR3 is built from 13 residues. With 5 bases removed from V and 1 base from J, the gap between germline ends came to 8 bases. Germline V gene data show CDR1 as MNHNS and CDR2 as SASEGT. The DNA for the CDR3 is TGTGCCAGCAGTTTAACAGAGAACACTGAAGCTTTCTTT. It specifies CASSLTENTEAFF.

The chain carries TRBV7-9 and TRBJ1-1; TRBD1 might be the D (6 bases). The CDR3 totals 15 residues. Trimming shortened V by 4 bases and J by 3 bases, and 15 bases separated the two germline ends. Germline loops: CDR1 SEHNR, CDR2 FQNEAQ (reference sequence). CDR3: CASSYKGGADTEAFF. Here the CDR3 DNA reads TGTGCCAGCAGCTATAAGGGGGGGGCTGACACTGAAGCTTTCTTT.

V is TRBV28 and J is TRBJ2-2, with TRBD1 matching 7 bases. Germline V gene data show CDR1 as MDHEN and CDR2 as SYDVKM. This CDR3 region has 15 residues. V lost 3 bases and J lost 0; bases outside the gene matches: 1. The CDR3 region has the DNA TGTGCCAGCAGTTTTCAGGGGGCGAACACCGGGGAGCTGTTTTTT. Residues: CASSFQGANTGELFF. Based on the CDR3 plus reference TRBV28 and TRBJ2-2, the full variable domain is DVKVTQSSRYLVKRTGEKVFLECVQDMDHENMFWYRQDPGLGLRLIYFSYDVKMKEKGDIPEGYSVSREKKERFSLILESASTNQTSMYLCASSFQGANTGELFFGEGSRLTVL.

In nucleotides, the CDR3 is TGTGCCAGCAGCCCGGGGGGTTCCCCCTACGAGCAGTACTTC. Amino acid sequence: CASSPGGSPYEQYF. The chain recombines TRBV7-9 with TRBJ2-7, with 7 bases that match TRBD2. Germline V CDR1 and CDR2: SEHNR, FQNEAQ (reference sequence). V trimming: 5 bases; J trimming: 2 bases; junction bases outside the gene matches: 6. This CDR3 has 14 amino acids.

The chain joins TRBV7-9 to TRBJ2-3; 9 bases agree with TRBD2. Germline CDR1 reads SEHNR; CDR2 reads FQNEAQ (reference sequence). This CDR3 comprises 14 residues. The junction had 1 base not matched to a gene; V was cut back by 6 bases and J by 0 bases. This chain's CDR3 is CASRTSGSTDTQYF. In nucleotides, the CDR3 is TGTGCCAGCAGAACTAGCGGGAGCACAGATACGCAGTATTTT.

This chain connects TRBV9 to TRBJ2-1, with TRBD2 identical over 7 bases. Trimming at V came to 5 bases and at J to 8 bases, leaving 7 bases not matched to a gene. There are 13 residues in the CDR3. Looked up from germline, CDR1 is SGDLS and CDR2 is YYNGEE. The CDR3 DNA reads TGTGCCAGCAGAGCTAGCGGAGGAGATGAGCAGTTCTTC. It encodes CASRASGGDEQFF.

J is TRBJ2-2 and V is TRBV27; tentative D call: TRBD2 (6 bases). Trimming removed 7 bases from V and 6 bases from J, with 18 bases in between. CDR1 MNHEY and CDR2 SMNVEV come from the germline V gene (reference sequence). The CDR3 contains 15 residues. CDR3 protein: CASNSPTSMAGELFF. CDR3 coding DNA: TGTGCCAGCAATTCGCCGACTAGTATGGCCGGGGAGCTGTTTTTT.

This clone was recorded a few times. The junction departs from germline at one end; a sequencing error may be responsible. The chain combines TRBV4-1 with TRBJ2-1; D might be TRBD1 (6 bases). The CDR3 runs to 14 residues. Germline CDR1 reads MGHRA; CDR2 reads YSYEKL. The CDR3 sequence: CASSLEGVKNVQFF. CDR3 bases: TGCGCCAGCAGCTTAGAGGGGGTGAAAAATGTGCAGTTCTTC.

The chain couples TRBV28 to TRBJ1-2; 9 nucleotides agree with TRBD1. The CDR3 consists of 16 residues. From germline, CDR1 is MDHEN and CDR2 SYDVKM. Unmatched junction bases numbered 13, after V lost 5 bases and J lost 6 bases. The CDR3 nucleotides read TGTGCCAGCAGTACCCCGGGGACAGGGCGGAAAGATGGCTACACCTTC. Protein product: CASSTPGTGRKDGYTF.

The chain couples TRBV18 to TRBJ1-2; D unclear. In germline, CDR1 is KGHSH, CDR2 LQKENI. The CDR3 covers 13 residues. V lost 6 bases and J 3 bases, leaving 11 bases between the germline ends. The CDR3 nucleotides read TGTGCCAGCTCCCCCACCGACTACTATGGCTACACCTTC. This encodes CASSPTDYYGYTF.

V and J are TRBV2 and TRBJ2-7, with D possibly matching TRBD1 (6 bases). V was trimmed by 7 bases and J by 3 bases, leaving 13 bases between them. Germline loops: CDR1 SNHLY, CDR2 FYNNEI. This CDR3 has 13 residues. CDR3 DNA sequence: TGTGCCAGCAAAAGGACAGCCGACTACGAGCAGTACTTC. Its translation is CASKRTADYEQYF. The variable domain in full, with the rest retrieved from reference TRBV2 and TRBJ2-7, is EPEVTQTPSHQVTQMGQEVILRCVPISNHLYFYWYRQILGQKVEFLVSFYNNEISEKSEIFDDQFSVERPDGSNFTLKIRSTKLEDSAMYFCASKRTADYEQYFGPGTRLTVT.

The chain recombines TRBV7-2 with TRBJ1-1, with D tentatively TRBD1 (6 bases). CDR3 length: 15 residues. Between the trimmed V and J ends, which lost 1 base and 0 bases, there was a span of 9 bases. Germline V gene sequence: CDR1 SGHTA, CDR2 FQGNSA. The CDR3 is CASSLGGQLNTEAFF. As DNA, the CDR3 is TGTGCCAGCAGCTTAGGAGGACAGTTGAACACTGAAGCTTTCTTT.

The rearrangement uses TRBV6-1 and TRBJ1-1, with D tentatively TRBD1 (6 bases). Between the trimmed V and J ends, which lost 3 bases and 2 bases, there was a span of 19 bases. Germline V gene sequence: CDR1 MNHNS, CDR2 SASEGT. This CDR3 has 17 amino acids. The CDR3 DNA follows: TGTGCCAGCAGTGAGCCCGGACAGAGCTCTCTAAACACTGAAGCTTTCTTT. Protein sequence: CASSEPGQSSLNTEAFF.

This chain uses TRBV7-9 with TRBJ2-4; 11 nucleotides align to TRBD2. Germline loops: CDR1 SEHNR, CDR2 FQNEAQ (reference sequence). CDR3 size: 17 residues. Trimming removed 3 bases from V and 0 bases from J; junction bases left unmatched: 4. The CDR3 region has the DNA TGTGCCAGCAGCTTTGGGACTAGCGGAATAGCCAAAAACATTCAGTACTTC. It translates to CASSFGTSGIAKNIQYF.

The J gene is TRBJ2-5, the V gene TRBV5-1, with TRBD2 matching over 9 bases. V was pared by 3 bases and J by 5 bases, with 14 bases of the junction left unmatched. The CDR3 covers 17 residues. Germline V gene lookup returns CDR1 SGHRS and CDR2 YFSETQ. CDR3 bases: TGCGCCAGCAGCTGGGGTGGAGCGGGGGGCACGTCGGAGACCCAGTACTTC. Amino acid sequence: CASSWGGAGGTSETQYF.

The rearrangement links TRBV9 to TRBJ1-2; 7 bases agree with TRBD1. The CDR3 is 13 residues long. The germline CDR1 and CDR2 sequences are SGDLS and YYNGEE. The V segment lost 9 bases and the J segment 5 bases; nucleotides outside the gene matches: 10. CDR3 loop: CATAPSTGYGYTF. The CDR3 region has the DNA TGTGCCACTGCACCCTCGACAGGGTATGGCTACACCTTC.

The chain links TRBV18 to TRBJ2-7; 9 bases match TRBD2. Per the germline V gene, CDR1 is KGHSH and CDR2 is LQKENI. The CDR3 spans 14 residues. J was trimmed by 0 bases and V by 3 bases; bases with no gene match: 0. The CDR3 coding sequence is TGTGCCAGCTCACCTAGCGGGGGCTCCTACGAGCAGTACTTC. Its protein is CASSPSGGSYEQYF.